This T cell receptor (beta chain) was sequenced in a study of identical twins (dated by TCRdb to between 2015 and 2016). Turning to the overall study: To test whether fetal clonotypes persist, this study deep-sequenced TCR alpha and beta repertoires from monozygotic twins, from unrelated adults of various ages, and from cord blood. To rule out contamination, the twin experiments were replicated at different times with different library preparation protocols. What the research found in general, with its limitations: Invariant T cells such as MAIT and iNKT could partly confound zero-insertion analyses, although diverse VJ usage argued against such confounding for most clonotypes. A weaker excess of twin sharing was found in beta out-of-frame sequences because the signal-to-noise ratio was lowered by fewer shared sequences. Conclusions relied on cross-sectional statistical analysis, since the same donors could not be followed over many years. Out-of-frame TCR alpha sequences shared between twins showed an excess of low generation-probability sequences compared with coincidental sharing between unrelated individuals. Abundant cord blood beta clonotypes carried fewer insertions; young adult naive repertoires showed a weaker similar trend, while memory repertoires showed none. Recombination models systematically underestimated out-of-frame TCR alpha sharing in monozygotic twins but agreed with sharing between unrelated individuals.

CDR1 and CDR2 are drawn from the germline V gene: SQVTM, ANQGSEA. The CDR3 contains 12 residues, cysteine and phenylalanine counted. Of all the DNA, just the CDR3 is kept, 36 bases in frame from base 1. Library method: 5' RACE. For sequencing, an Illumina HiSeq 2000 was employed. A universal primer binding site was introduced by template switching, and a unique molecular identifier was present in the final cDNA, enabling accurate counting of TCR cDNA molecules. Specific primers in the conserved constant-segment region were used to synthesize first-strand cDNA for TCR alpha and beta chains. To control for contamination, every cDNA library carried two barcodes: a SMART-Mk sample barcode plus Illumina barcodes. TruSeq adapter sequences and Illumina sample barcodes were added in two successive PCR steps. Sequencing of the TCR alpha and beta cDNA libraries was done on the Illumina HiSeq platform using custom primers. As for the original processing: Raw reads were processed with MiGEC to extract unique molecular identifiers, and MiXCR was used to determine CDR3 positions. For each individual, recombination models were inferred using an EM algorithm with the repgenHMM and IGoR tools. The tcR package in R was used for shared clonotype analysis, with sharing normalized by the product of cloneset sizes. Out-of-frame nonproductive sequences were analyzed to study raw recombination free of thymic and clonal selection effects. TCRdb's own reprocessing of the public reads used fastp at Q25 and MiXCR and kept productive beta chains. Under each unique CDR3 protein, matching rows form one entry showing the most common genes and DNA. None of the V and J calls come from the authors' own analysis; TCRdb made them. A total of hundreds of thousands of distinct CDR3 sequences appear in this sample, 21% of them only once. The ten top clones hold around 4.4% of the sample.

Only healthy Caucasian donors were included. The twin cohort comprised three pairs of female monozygotic twins, all aged roughly 18 to 30 years. Peripheral blood mononuclear cells were the source from which RNA for the TCR libraries was isolated. About this clonotype: The specificity of this receptor is unknown. No base qualities exist here, and no much larger clone lies one base off it.

The same data also went into a second study, on T cells expressing NK-cell markers. The second study, in turn, reports: In sorted CD3+CD56+NKG2C+, CD3+CD56+NKG2C- and CD3+CD56-NKG2C+ T-cell subsets from 7 or 8 donors, TCR beta-chain repertoires were profiled. Seven of the eight sequenced donors were HCMV-seropositive and one was HCMV-seronegative. To restrict sorting to alphabetaTCR-expressing T cells, an anti-gammadeltaTCR antibody was added in several experiments. In roughly 6 donors, the dominant CD3+CD56+NKG2C+ clonotypes ranked among the top 10 CD8+ clonotypes, making up 1.0-7.0% of CD8+ T cells. Those dominant clonotypes were again the most abundant among CD3+CD56-NKG2C+ cells in a handful of donors, at about 28.3-60.1%. Whether the expanded NKG2C-expressing T cell clones were specific for HCMV antigens was left unclear. The study sequenced eight donors, all healthy volunteers chosen at random: three men and five women. HCMV serostatus was determined by detecting HCMV-specific IgG in serum with a commercial ELISA kit. For about 6 donors, unsorted PBMC were also used to sequence bulk peripheral blood T-cell repertoires. Reads were demultiplexed and grouped by UMI with MIGEC, and clonotypes were assembled and quantified with MiTCR. To exclude erroneous sequences, any TCR cDNA sequence not supported by at least two reads was discarded. Downstream repertoire analysis used the tcR package, and clonotypes were matched across fractions by CDR3 nucleotide sequence plus V segment. Antigen specificity was annotated against VDJdb with VDJmatch, allowing one amino acid substitution in CDR3.

The sample comprised PBMCs. The V and J segments used are TRBV29-1 and TRBJ2-7, and 7 junctional nucleotides match TRBD1. The TCR comes from a woman younger than 35 in good health. The DNA reads as follows: TGCAGTATACCCGGGACAGACTACGAGCAGTACTTC. Its protein is CSIPGTDYEQYF.